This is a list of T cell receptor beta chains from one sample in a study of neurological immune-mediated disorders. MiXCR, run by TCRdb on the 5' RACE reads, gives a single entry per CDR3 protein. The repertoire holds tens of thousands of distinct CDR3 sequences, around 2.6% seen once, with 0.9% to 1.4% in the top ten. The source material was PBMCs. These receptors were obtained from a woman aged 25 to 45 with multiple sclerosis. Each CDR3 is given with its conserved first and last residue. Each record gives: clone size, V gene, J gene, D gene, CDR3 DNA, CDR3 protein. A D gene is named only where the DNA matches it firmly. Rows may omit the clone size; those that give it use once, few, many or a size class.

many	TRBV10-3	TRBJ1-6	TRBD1	TGTGCCATCAGCGAAACAGGGGATTCACCCCTCCACTTT	CAISETGDSPLHF
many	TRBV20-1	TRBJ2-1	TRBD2	TGCAGTGCTAGAGATTCAAGGGGACTAGTATACAATGAGCAGTTCTTC	CSARDSRGLVYNEQFF
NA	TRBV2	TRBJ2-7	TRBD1	TGTGCCGCTGGGACAGCCTTCTACGAGCAGTACTTC	CAAGTAFYEQYF
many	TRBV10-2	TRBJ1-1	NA	TGCGCCAGCAGTGAGTCCCCCGAGGGAGGCACTGAAGCTTTCTTT	CASSESPEGGTEAFF
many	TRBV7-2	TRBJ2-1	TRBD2	TGTGCCAGCAGACTAAGCGGGGGAATTTACAATGAGCAGTTCTTC	CASRLSGGIYNEQFF
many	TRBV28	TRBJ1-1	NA	TGTGCCAGCAGTTTACCGGGGTACGGTGAAGCTTTCTTT	CASSLPGYGEAFF
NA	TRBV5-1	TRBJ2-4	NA	TGCGCCAGCAGCTTGGGGGCAGGGAGCGGAAACATTCAGTACTTC	CASSLGAGSGNIQYF
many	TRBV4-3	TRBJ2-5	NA	TGCGCCAGCAGCCAAGGACGCCTCGAGACCCAGTACTTC	CASSQGRLETQYF
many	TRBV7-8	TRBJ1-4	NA	TGTGTCAGCAGCGGTAACAGGGCAACTAATGAAAAACTGTTTTTT	CVSSGNRATNEKLFF
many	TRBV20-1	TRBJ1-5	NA	TGCAGTGCTAGAGACAGTTTCTATCAGCCCCAGCATTTT	CSARDSFYQPQHF
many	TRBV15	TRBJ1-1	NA	TGTGCCACCAGCAGAGCGAGGGCCAGAGAAGCTTTCTTT	CATSRARAREAFF
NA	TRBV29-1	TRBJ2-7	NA	TGCAGCGTTGTAAGTCCTTCTACGGACTACGAGCAGTACTTC	CSVVSPSTDYEQYF
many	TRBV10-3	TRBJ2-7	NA	TGTGCCATCAGTGAAACAGGGCCGAACTACGAGCAGTACTTC	CAISETGPNYEQYF
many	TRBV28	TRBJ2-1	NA	TGTGCCAGCAGTTTATTGGGGGGGGCTGCCGCCTACAATGAGCAGTTCTTC	CASSLLGGAAAYNEQFF
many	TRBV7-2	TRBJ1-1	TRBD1	TGTGCCAGCAGCTCCCAGGGGGACACTGAAGCTTTCTTT	CASSSQGDTEAFF
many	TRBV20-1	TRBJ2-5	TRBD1	TGCAGTGCTAGACATTGGCAGGGGGCCCGAGAGACCCAGTACTTC	CSARHWQGARETQYF
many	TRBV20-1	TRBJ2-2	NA	TGCAGTGCCCGCAGGGCTGGGGCCGGGGAGCTGTTTTTT	CSARRAGAGELFF
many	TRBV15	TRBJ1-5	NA	TGTGCCACCAGCAGAGATAAGTTCAATCAGCCCCAGCATTTT	CATSRDKFNQPQHF
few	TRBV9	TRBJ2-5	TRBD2	TGTGCCAGCAGCCATCGATCTAGCGGGGGATTGGAGACCCAGTACTTC	CASSHRSSGGLETQYF
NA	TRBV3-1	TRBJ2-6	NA	TGTGCCAGCAGCCAAACCTCCTCTGGGGCCAACGTCCTGACTTTC	CASSQTSSGANVLTF
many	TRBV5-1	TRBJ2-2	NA	TGCGCCAGCCGCTGGGGGCCTCAGGCGAACACCGGGGAGCTGTTTTTT	CASRWGPQANTGELFF
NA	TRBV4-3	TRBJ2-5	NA	TGCGCCAGCAGCCAAGACCCGAAGGGGGCCCAGTACTTC	CASSQDPKGAQYF
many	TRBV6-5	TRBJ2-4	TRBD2	TGTGCCAGCAGGGGACTAGCGGGAAGGCGCGACATTCAGTACTTC	CASRGLAGRRDIQYF
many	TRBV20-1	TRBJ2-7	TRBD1	TGCAGTGCTAGAGCTTCATCGACAGGGGGCGCAAATGCCTACGAGCAGTACTTC	CSARASSTGGANAYEQYF
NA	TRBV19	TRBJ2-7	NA	TGTGCCAGTAGTATAGGTTCCACCTTAGACAGCAGACCCTACGAGGAGTACTTC	CASSIGSTLDSRPYEEYF
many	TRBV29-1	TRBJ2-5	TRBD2	TGCAGCGTTCTAGCGGGAGAAGAGACCCAGTACTTC	CSVLAGEETQYF
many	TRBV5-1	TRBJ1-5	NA	TGCGCCAGCAGCTTGGTTTCAGGCGCGGCAAGCCCCCAGCATTTT	CASSLVSGAASPQHF
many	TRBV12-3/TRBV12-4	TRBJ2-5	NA	TGTGCCAGCAGTTACCGTGAGACCCAGTACTTC	CASSYRETQYF
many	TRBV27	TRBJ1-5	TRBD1	TGTGCCAGCAGTGGACAGACAGGGTTGGATCAGCCCCAGCATTTT	CASSGQTGLDQPQHF
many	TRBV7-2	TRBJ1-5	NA	TGTGCCAGCAGCTCAGCCCAGACGGGGAGGGCTCAGCCCCAGCATTTT	CASSSAQTGRAQPQHF
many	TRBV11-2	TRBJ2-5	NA	TGTGCCAGCACTTTAGGGGGGGGCCCAAATAGGGAGACCCAGTACTTC	CASTLGGGPNRETQYF
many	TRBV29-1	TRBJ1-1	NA	TGCAGCGTGGTGGAGCGAGCGAACACTGAAGCTTTCTTT	CSVVERANTEAFF
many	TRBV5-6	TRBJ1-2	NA	TGTGCCAGCAGCGGAAGAACAGCGCGCTATGGCTACACCTTC	CASSGRTARYGYTF
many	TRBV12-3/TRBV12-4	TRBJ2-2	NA	TGTGCCAGCTCTACACTGGGCTCGAACACCGGGGAGCTGTTTTTT	CASSTLGSNTGELFF
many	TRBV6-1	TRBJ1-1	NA	TGTGCCAGCAGCCGAGATCAGGAGAACACTGAAGCTTTCTTT	CASSRDQENTEAFF
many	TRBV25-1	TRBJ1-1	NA	TGTGCCAGCTCCCCGAAGGGGCGGGGGAACACTGAAGCTTTCTTT	CASSPKGRGNTEAFF
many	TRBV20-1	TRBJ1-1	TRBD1	TGCAGTGCTGGCCGGGACAGTAACACTGAAGCTTTCTTT	CSAGRDSNTEAFF
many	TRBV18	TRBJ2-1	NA	TGTGCCAGCCTCCGGGAGTTACAGTACAATGAGCAGTTCTTC	CASLRELQYNEQFF
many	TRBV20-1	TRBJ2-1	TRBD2	TGCAGTGCGCACAGCGGGAGCGCTGGCTATGAGCAGTTCTTC	CSAHSGSAGYEQFF
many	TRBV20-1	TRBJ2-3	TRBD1	TGCAGTGCTCCCCTGGACAGGGGGCGAAGAGATACGCAGTATTTT	CSAPLDRGRRDTQYF
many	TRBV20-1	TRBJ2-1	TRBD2	TGCAGTGCTAGAGATGTAACTAGCGGTTACAATGAGCAGTTCTTC	CSARDVTSGYNEQFF
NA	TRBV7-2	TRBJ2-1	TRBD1	TGTGCCAGCAGCCATGGACAGGGGGCCTATGAGCAGTTCTTC	CASSHGQGAYEQFF
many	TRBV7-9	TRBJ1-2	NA	TGTGCCAGCAGCCAGCTGGGGGGCTACACCTTC	CASSQLGGYTF
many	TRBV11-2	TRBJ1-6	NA	TGTGCCAGCAGCTCTCTAAATTCACCCCTCCACTTT	CASSSLNSPLHF
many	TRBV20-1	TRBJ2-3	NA	TGCAGTGCCAGCCACTTACGCGGAGCCGGTACGCAGTATTTT	CSASHLRGAGTQYF
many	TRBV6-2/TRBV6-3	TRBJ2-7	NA	TGTGCCAGCAGTTACTCTTCGGACAGACTTTCCTACGAGCAGTACTTC	CASSYSSDRLSYEQYF
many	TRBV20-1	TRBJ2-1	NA	TGCAGTGCTGGCAGGGGCGATGAGCAGTTCTTC	CSAGRGDEQFF
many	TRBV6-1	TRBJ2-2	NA	TGTGCCAGCAGTGGATGGGGGCGTATCACCGGGGAGCTGTTTTTT	CASSGWGRITGELFF
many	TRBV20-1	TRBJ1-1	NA	TGCAGTGCTAGAGATGTGGGCACTGAAGCTTTCTTT	CSARDVGTEAFF
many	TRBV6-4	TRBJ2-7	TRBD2	TGTGCCAGCAGTGATCACGGACTAGCGGGAGGGCTGGGCTACGAGCAGTACTTC	CASSDHGLAGGLGYEQYF
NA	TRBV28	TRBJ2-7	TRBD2	TGTGCCGTTGGGACTAGCGGGAGTAGCTCCTACGAGCAGTACTTC	CAVGTSGSSSYEQYF
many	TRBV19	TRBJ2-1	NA	TGTGCCAGTAGTCTCGAACCCTACAATGAGCAGTTCTTC	CASSLEPYNEQFF
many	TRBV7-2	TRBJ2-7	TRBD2	TGTGCCAGCAGCCCGATGGGGACTAGCTACGAGCAGTACTTC	CASSPMGTSYEQYF
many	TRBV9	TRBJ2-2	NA	TGTGCCAGCAGCGTACAGGGGAACACCGGGGAGCTGTTTTTT	CASSVQGNTGELFF
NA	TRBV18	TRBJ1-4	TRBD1	TGTGCCAGCTCACCACCGCCAGGGGGTGAAAAACTGTTTTTT	CASSPPPGGEKLFF
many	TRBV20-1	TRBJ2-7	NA	TGCAGTGCTGTGGGCGGGGTTACGCGTTTCGAGCAGTACTTC	CSAVGGVTRFEQYF